These 32 T cell receptor beta chains originate from one sample sequenced in a study of blood T cell repertoires in COVID-19 (dated by TCRdb to 2020 to 2022). Library method: the immunoSEQ multiplex PCR assay. In its TCRdb copy, this immuneACCESS table keeps in-frame sequences only and misses some clones. Where compared with another copy, unresolved V genes explain less than half of these, and the others have no known cause. The sample profile shows about 39,000 clones; approximately 78% of them were found once. Approximately 11% of the sample is in the top ten clones. The sequenced material came from peripheral blood. The receptor set was obtained from a man in his fifties or sixties in a cohort sampled during active COVID-19.

The chain joins TRBV19 to TRBJ1-6, with D uncertain. Trimming took 10 bases from V and 0 from J, leaving 16 bases between them. This CDR3 contains 16 residues. CDR1 and CDR2 from the germline V gene are LNHDA and SQIVND (reference sequence). This CDR3 reads CATSPPAGSYNSPLHF. The CDR3 DNA follows: TGTGCCACCTCACCCCCCGCCGGCTCCTATAATTCACCCCTCCACTTT. The full variable domain, rest sourced from reference TRBV19 and TRBJ1-6, is DGGITQSPKYLFRKEGQNVTLSCEQNLNHDAMYWYRQDPGQGLRLIYYSQIVNDFQKGDIAEGYSVSREKKESFPLTVTSAQKNPTAFYLCATSPPAGSYNSPLHFGNGTRLTVT.

The V and J genes are TRBV10-3 and TRBJ1-6; TRBD1 might be the D (6 bases). Between the trimmed V and J ends, which lost 3 bases and 8 bases, there was a span of 14 bases. The CDR3 sequence is 15 residues long. Germline V lookup: CDR1 ENHRY, CDR2 SYGVKD. CDR3 DNA sequence: TGTGCCATCAGTGATTCCGGGGCAGGGGATTCACCCCTCCACTTT. Its protein is CAISDSGAGDSPLHF.

This clone was observed once. V is TRBV6-1 and J is TRBJ1-6; possible D gene TRBD1, 6 bases. This CDR3 spans 14 amino acids. V shed 8 bases and J shed 6 bases, with 14 bases lying between them. The germline gives CDR1 MNHNS, CDR2 SASEGT. CDR3 region: CASGQARGNSPLHF. Here the CDR3 DNA reads TGTGCCAGCGGTCAAGCCAGGGGTAATTCACCCCTCCACTTT.

The J gene is TRBJ1-4, the V gene TRBV7-9; no reliable D call. CDR3 length: 14 amino acids. V shed 5 bases and J shed 6 bases, with 13 bases lying between them. Per germline, CDR1 SEHNR and CDR2 FQNEAQ (reference sequence). In nucleotides, the CDR3 is TGTGCCAGCAGCCCGGTCCCTGAGGATGAAAAACTGTTTTTT. Its protein product is CASSPVPEDEKLFF.

The V and J genes are TRBV30 and TRBJ2-1; tentative D call: TRBD1 (6 bases). V shed 8 bases and J shed 4 bases, with 21 bases lying between them. Germline loops: CDR1 GTSNPN, CDR2 SVGIG (reference sequence). The CDR3 is 15 residues long. The CDR3 spells CARRGSRGKYNEQFF. The DNA of the CDR3 is TGTGCCCGAAGAGGGTCCAGGGGTAAGTACAATGAGCAGTTCTTC.

The chain links TRBV27 to TRBJ2-3; the D gene is possibly TRBD2 (5 bases). This CDR3 spans 14 amino acids. Germline V CDR1 and CDR2: MNHEY, SMNVEV (reference sequence). Trimming left V 3 bases short and J 6 bases short, with 13 bases between. Written as DNA, the CDR3 is TGTGCCAGCAGTTTGAGGAATAGAGGGGATACGCAGTATTTT. The encoded protein is CASSLRNRGDTQYF.

The chain carries TRBV19 and TRBJ1-4, with TRBD1 matching 8 bases. The J segment lost 10 bases and the V segment lost 6 bases, leaving 10 bases of the junction unmatched. CDR3 length: 14 amino acids. CDR1 and CDR2 from the germline V gene are LNHDA and SQIVND (reference sequence). In nucleotides, the CDR3 is TGTGCCAGTAGCCTCGGACAGGGAACGGGAAAACTGTTTTTT. Its protein is CASSLGQGTGKLFF.

The gene calls are TRBV19 and TRBJ2-3; the match to TRBD2 covers 13 bases. Unmatched junction bases numbered 18, after V lost 9 bases and J lost 9 bases. Germline V gives CDR1 LNHDA, CDR2 SQIVND (reference sequence). The CDR3 extends over 17 amino acids. CDR3 region: CASEMGLLAGGQSTQYF. DNA for the CDR3: TGTGCCAGCGAGATGGGGCTACTAGCGGGGGGGCAGAGCACGCAGTATTTT.

The chain recombines TRBV6-6 with TRBJ2-1; 10 nucleotides match TRBD2. J was trimmed by 0 bases and V by 5 bases; bases with no gene match: 16. The germline CDR1 and CDR2 sequences are MNHNY and SVGAGI (reference sequence). This CDR3 contains 20 residues. CDR3 amino acids: CASSRGAGTSVPGSYNEQFF. CDR3 DNA sequence: TGTGCCAGCAGTCGAGGTGCCGGGACTAGCGTGCCAGGCTCCTACAATGAGCAGTTCTTC.

The chain employs TRBV7-2 and TRBJ1-5; tentative D call: TRBD1 (5 bases). Germline CDR1 is SGHTA and CDR2 is FQGNSA. The CDR3 is 14 residues long. Trimming removed 0 bases from V and 3 bases from J, with 6 bases in between. CDR3 sequence (DNA): TGTGCCAGCAGCTTAGCACAGGCCAATCAGCCCCAGCATTTT. It encodes CASSLAQANQPQHF.

This clone was detected a few times. The chain combines TRBV2 with TRBJ2-1, with TRBD2 matching over 9 bases. J gave up 5 bases and V 10 bases, and 12 bases lay outside the gene matches. The CDR3 is 15 amino acids. CDR1 is SNHLY and CDR2 is FYNNEI in the germline V gene. CDR3 in DNA: TGTGCCACCCCCCTCTATAGCGGGGGTAACAATGAGCAGTTCTTC. Its protein is CATPLYSGGNNEQFF.

This clone was recorded a few times. This chain joins TRBV5-6 and TRBJ1-2, with unresolved D. CDR1 SGHDT and CDR2 YYEEEE come from the germline V gene. V lost 3 bases, J lost 9 bases, and 9 bases lay in between. The CDR3 runs 11 residues. CDR3 in amino acids: CASSSENRYTF. In DNA form, the CDR3 reads TGTGCCAGCAGCTCTGAGAATCGCTACACCTTC.

V is TRBV25-1 and J is TRBJ1-2; 12 nucleotides match TRBD1. Germline V lookup: CDR1 MGHDK, CDR2 SYGVNS. J lost 8 bases, V lost 2 bases, and 9 bases had no gene match. The CDR3 is made up of 16 amino acids. This CDR3 is CASSEGGTGGLSGYTF. In DNA form, the CDR3 reads TGTGCCAGCAGTGAAGGGGGGACAGGGGGCTTATCGGGCTACACCTTC.

This clone was seen only a few times. The CDR3 is CASSTTQGIGELFF. The DNA for the CDR3 is TGCGCCAGCAGCACCACACAGGGAATCGGGGAGCTGTTTTTT. The chain uses TRBV5-1 and TRBJ2-2; D is perhaps TRBD1 (6 bases). Trimming stripped 4 bases from V and 7 bases from J, with 14 bases between. Germline assignment: CDR1 SGHRS and CDR2 YFSETQ. The CDR3 spans 14 residues.

CDR3 loop: CASSEWTDGGTEAFF. In DNA, the CDR3 is TGCGCCAGCAGTGAGTGGACCGACGGAGGGACTGAAGCTTTCTTT. The chain uses TRBV10-1 and TRBJ1-1; D ambiguous. Trimming shortened V by 1 base and J by 5 bases, and 14 bases separated the two germline ends. CDR1 and CDR2 (germline): WNHNN, SYGVQD (reference sequence). CDR3 length: 15 amino acids.

The rearrangement links TRBV29-1 to TRBJ2-2; 10 positions agree with TRBD1. The junction had 11 bases not matched to a gene; V was cut back by 7 bases and J by 6 bases. Germline V lookup: CDR1 SQVTM, CDR2 ANQGSEA. The CDR3 consists of 15 residues. The DNA of the CDR3 is TGCAGCGCCGCGGCGGGACAGGGGATCGCCGGGGAGCTGTTTTTT. Protein: CSAAAGQGIAGELFF.

This clone rates as medium-sized. The chain has TRBV9 and TRBJ2-2; unclear D gene. CDR1 and CDR2 (germline): SGDLS, YYNGEE. With 0 bases removed from V and 5 bases from J, the gap between germline ends came to 5 bases. The CDR3 consists of 13 residues. This chain's CDR3 is CASSVVETGELFF. For the CDR3, the DNA is TGTGCCAGCAGCGTAGTGGAGACCGGGGAGCTGTTTTTT. Full variable domain (rest looked up from reference TRBV9 and TRBJ2-2): DSGVTQTPKHLITATGQRVTLRCSPRSGDLSVYWYQQSLDQGLQFLIQYYNGEERAKGNILERFSAQQFPDLHSELNLSSLELGDSALYFCASSVVETGELFFGEGSRLTVL.

The rearrangement joins TRBV5-4 to TRBJ1-2; 10 bases map to TRBD1. There are 15 residues in the CDR3. Germline CDR1 reads SGHNT; CDR2 reads YYREEE (reference sequence). V gave up 0 bases and J gave up 8 bases; unmatched junction bases: 7. The CDR3: CASSLGGQGFRGYTF. Here the CDR3 DNA reads TGTGCCAGCAGCTTGGGGGGACAGGGGTTTCGGGGCTACACCTTC. Drawing the rest from reference TRBV5-4 and TRBJ1-2, the complete variable domain is ETGVTQSPTHLIKTRGQQVTLRCSSQSGHNTVSWYQQALGQGPQFIFQYYREEENGRGNFPPRFSGLQFPNYSSELNVNALELDDSALYLCASSLGGQGFRGYTFGSGTRLTVV.

CDR3 nucleotides: TGTGCCAGCAGCTTGGCAGGGCCGGTCACCTACGAGCAGTACTTC. Its translation is CASSLAGPVTYEQYF. The chain is built from TRBV5-5 and TRBJ2-7; TRBD1 is a possible D gene (5 bases). The CDR3 consists of 15 residues. Deletions cut 0 bases from V and 2 bases from J, with 12 bases between. Germline CDR1 SGHKS, CDR2 YYEKEE (reference sequence).

This clone was seen once. V is TRBV7-8 and J is TRBJ1-2; a weak D match, TRBD1 (5 bases). The CDR3 is 13 amino acids. CDR1 and CDR2 (germline): SGHVS, FQNEAQ. Trimming cost V 5 bases and J 6 bases, with 13 bases left between them. This chain's CDR3 is CASSRGPGNGYTF. CDR3 coding DNA: TGTGCCAGCAGCCGGGGCCCAGGGAATGGCTACACCTTC. Based on the CDR3 plus reference TRBV7-8 and TRBJ1-2, the full variable domain is GAGVSQSPRYKVAKRGQDVALRCDPISGHVSLFWYQQALGQGPEFLTYFQNEAQLDKSGLPSDRFFAERPEGSVSTLKIQRTQQEDSAVYLCASSRGPGNGYTFGSGTRLTVV.

This chain uses TRBV12-2 with TRBJ2-3; whether TRBD2, the table's D call, matches the DNA was not checked. TRBV12-2 is tagged as a pseudogene. This CDR3 comprises 16 residues. The DNA of the CDR3 is TGTGCAAGTCGCCCGGTCCCGGGTGAATCTAGGGATACGCAGTATTTT. Translated, it gives CASRPVPGESRDTQYF.

The gene calls are TRBV7-2 and TRBJ2-5, with 7 bases that match TRBD2. The ends lost 8 bases at V and 5 bases at J; junction bases unmatched: 8. CDR3 length equals 13 residues. Germline CDR1 SGHTA, CDR2 FQGNSA. DNA of the CDR3: TGTGCCAGCCGTGGGGCCGGGGGGGAGACCCAGTACTTC. Translating gives CASRGAGGETQYF. Combining the CDR3 with reference TRBV7-2 and TRBJ2-5 gives the whole variable domain GAGVSQSPSNKVTEKGKDVELRCDPISGHTALYWYRQSLGQGLEFLIYFQGNSAPDKSGLPSDRFSAERTGGSVSTLTIQRTQQEDSAVYLCASRGAGGETQYFGPGTRLLVL.

The chain combines TRBV19 with TRBJ1-5, with 9 bases identical to TRBD1. Germline lookup yields CDR1 LNHDA and CDR2 SQIVND (reference sequence). The CDR3 loop spans 16 amino acids. After removal of 4 bases from V and 0 bases from J, the junction contained 4 bases not matched to a gene. The CDR3 reads CASSTRDRASNQPQHF. The CDR3 DNA is TGTGCCAGTAGTACCCGGGACAGGGCTAGCAATCAGCCCCAGCATTTT.

The chain combines TRBV28 with TRBJ1-2; D perhaps matches TRBD1 (6 bases). This CDR3 spans 17 amino acids. Germline V gives CDR1 MDHEN, CDR2 SYDVKM. V lost 4 bases and J lost 3, with 21 bases in between. This CDR3 is CASSSTGPSSFHYGYTF. Written as DNA, the CDR3 is TGTGCCAGCAGTTCGACAGGACCTTCGTCTTTTCACTATGGCTACACCTTC.

About this clone itself: Its ends do not fully match the called genes, so a read error is possible. CDR3 coding DNA: TGTGCCAGCACGAAAGATAACAGTGAAGCTTTCTTT. It yields the protein CASTKDNSEAFF. The chain uses TRBV2 and TRBJ1-1; D not resolved. This CDR3 is built from 12 residues. CDR1 SNHLY and CDR2 FYNNEI come from the germline V gene.

This clone was seen a single time. The chain employs TRBV27 and TRBJ2-7; 14 bases fit TRBD2. Germline V gene lookup returns CDR1 MNHEY and CDR2 SMNVEV (reference sequence). There are 18 residues in the CDR3. Losses at the gene ends were 4 bases for V and 6 bases for J; bases not matched to a gene: 14. The CDR3 protein is CASSSLTSGGARGSEQYF. Written as DNA, the CDR3 is TGTGCCAGCAGTTCCCTGACTAGCGGGGGGGCTCGGGGGAGCGAGCAGTACTTC.

The genes are TRBV28 and TRBJ1-4; possible D gene TRBD1, 5 bases. Trimming left V 3 bases short and J 7 bases short, with 15 bases between. The CDR3 is 15 residues long. Germline V gene lookup returns CDR1 MDHEN and CDR2 SYDVKM. The chain's CDR3 is CASSFRGRLGEKLFF. Written as DNA, the CDR3 is TGTGCCAGCAGTTTTCGGGGGAGGCTGGGTGAAAAACTGTTTTTT.

The chain employs TRBV19 and TRBJ1-1; 8 nucleotides agree with TRBD1. The V gene's germline CDR1 is LNHDA and CDR2 SQIVND (reference sequence). The trim removed 0 bases at V and 4 bases at J, leaving 10 bases unmatched. The CDR3 contains 17 residues. CDR3: CASSIDLSTGVSTEAFF. CDR3 in DNA: TGTGCCAGTAGTATAGACCTATCGACAGGGGTGTCCACTGAAGCTTTCTTT.

The chain combines TRBV2 with TRBJ2-7; D gene uncertain. The CDR3 totals 12 residues. V lost 7 bases and J lost 3, with 10 bases in between. Looked up from germline, CDR1 is SNHLY and CDR2 is FYNNEI. The CDR3 here is CASIGGGYEQYF. As DNA, the CDR3 is TGTGCCAGCATTGGCGGCGGCTACGAGCAGTACTTC.

The J gene is TRBJ2-7, the V gene TRBV9, with TRBD1 matching over 9 bases. The CDR3 has 15 residues. From germline, CDR1 is SGDLS and CDR2 YYNGEE. V lost 3 bases and J lost 5; bases outside the gene matches: 9. CDR3 in amino acids: CASSASRGQGDEQYF. In DNA form, the CDR3 reads TGTGCCAGCAGCGCCTCACGGGGACAGGGCGACGAGCAGTACTTC.

CDR3 residues: CSASGSAGSATDTQYF. The CDR3 nucleotides read TGCAGTGCTAGTGGGTCGGCGGGGAGTGCCACAGATACGCAGTATTTT. The chain employs TRBV20-1 and TRBJ2-3, with D possibly matching TRBD2 (6 bases). Germline CDR1 is DFQATT and CDR2 is SNEGSKA (reference sequence). The CDR3 runs to 16 residues. Trimming took off 3 bases at V and 2 bases at J, with 18 bases between the two ends.

The J gene is TRBJ2-1, the V gene TRBV5-6, with 8 bases aligning to TRBD2. V was pared by 3 bases and J by 10 bases, with 9 bases of the junction left unmatched. The CDR3 is 14 residues long. Germline lookup yields CDR1 SGHDT and CDR2 YYEEEE. CDR3 sequence reads: CASSSPVAGNEQFF. CDR3 sequence (DNA): TGTGCCAGCAGCTCGCCCGTAGCGGGGAACGAGCAGTTCTTC. Together with reference TRBV5-6 and TRBJ2-1, the CDR3 gives the full variable domain: DAGVTQSPTHLIKTRGQQVTLRCSPKSGHDTVSWYQQALGQGPQFIFQYYEEEERQRGNFPDRFSGHQFPNYSSELNVNALLLGDSALYLCASSSPVAGNEQFFGPGTRLTVL.